These T cell receptor beta chains were read from a single sample in a study of radiation and T cells in renal cell carcinoma. Clones were sequenced by immunoSEQ multiplex PCR, and TCRdb holds only the in-frame ones, with some missing. Here the sample spans some 72,000 clones, about four fifths being singletons. The material was blood, obtained from a patient whose treatment included radiotherapy and nephrectomy. Receptor source: a man in his 60s with renal cell carcinoma. CDR3s include the opening cysteine and the closing phenylalanine or tryptophan. The D gene is left open where the match is weak. Size is stated for part of the rows, as once, few or many counts, or as a class when the clone is expanded.

abundance: -
j_gene: TRBJ2-2
d_gene: -
v_gene: TRBV19
CDR3nt: TGTGCCAGTAGTTGGGGGGCCAACACCGGGGAGCTGTTTTTT
CDR3aa: CASSWGANTGELFF

abundance: -
j_gene: TRBJ1-1
d_gene: -
v_gene: TRBV6-4
CDR3nt: TGTGCCAGCAGCGTCTCACCCGGGACAACTGAAGCTTTCTTT
CDR3aa: CASSVSPGTTEAFF

abundance: -
j_gene: TRBJ2-7
d_gene: TRBD1
v_gene: TRBV6-1
CDR3nt: TGTGCCAGCAGTGATACGGACAGGAGGGAGCAGTACTTC
CDR3aa: CASSDTDRREQYF

abundance: -
j_gene: TRBJ2-7
d_gene: -
v_gene: TRBV14
CDR3nt: TGTGCCAGCAGCCAAGATTTCGCGACTAGTTCCGTCGAGCAGTACTTC
CDR3aa: CASSQDFATSSVEQYF

abundance: -
j_gene: TRBJ1-4
d_gene: TRBD1
v_gene: TRBV4-2
CDR3nt: TGTGCCAGCAGCCAAGGAGACAGGGGAGCAACTAATGAAAAACTGTTTTTT
CDR3aa: CASSQGDRGATNEKLFF

abundance: -
j_gene: TRBJ2-7
d_gene: TRBD1
v_gene: TRBV28
CDR3nt: TGTGCCAGCAGATTAAACAGGGGGCGATCCTACGAGCAGTACTTC
CDR3aa: CASRLNRGRSYEQYF

abundance: -
j_gene: TRBJ2-3
d_gene: -
v_gene: TRBV27
CDR3nt: TGTGCCAGCAGAATCGTGGCAGGGTGGGACCCCCCAGATACGCAGTATTTT
CDR3aa: CASRIVAGWDPPDTQYF

abundance: -
j_gene: TRBJ2-3
d_gene: TRBD2
v_gene: TRBV4-2
CDR3nt: TGTGCCAGCAGCCAAGCCACCCTAGCGGCTAGCACAGATACGCAGTATTTT
CDR3aa: CASSQATLAASTDTQYF

abundance: few
j_gene: TRBJ2-7
d_gene: -
v_gene: TRBV7-8
CDR3nt: TGTGCCAGCAGCTTCAGATCCAGACTTGACGAGCAGTACTTC
CDR3aa: CASSFRSRLDEQYF

abundance: -
j_gene: TRBJ2-7
d_gene: TRBD1
v_gene: TRBV28
CDR3nt: TGTGCCAGCAGACTGGGGACAGTCCGGTCCTACGAGCAGTACTTC
CDR3aa: CASRLGTVRSYEQYF

abundance: -
j_gene: TRBJ2-2
d_gene: -
v_gene: TRBV15
CDR3nt: TGTGCCACCAGCAGAGATAAAGCGGGCTGGGAGCTGTTTTTT
CDR3aa: CATSRDKAGWELFF